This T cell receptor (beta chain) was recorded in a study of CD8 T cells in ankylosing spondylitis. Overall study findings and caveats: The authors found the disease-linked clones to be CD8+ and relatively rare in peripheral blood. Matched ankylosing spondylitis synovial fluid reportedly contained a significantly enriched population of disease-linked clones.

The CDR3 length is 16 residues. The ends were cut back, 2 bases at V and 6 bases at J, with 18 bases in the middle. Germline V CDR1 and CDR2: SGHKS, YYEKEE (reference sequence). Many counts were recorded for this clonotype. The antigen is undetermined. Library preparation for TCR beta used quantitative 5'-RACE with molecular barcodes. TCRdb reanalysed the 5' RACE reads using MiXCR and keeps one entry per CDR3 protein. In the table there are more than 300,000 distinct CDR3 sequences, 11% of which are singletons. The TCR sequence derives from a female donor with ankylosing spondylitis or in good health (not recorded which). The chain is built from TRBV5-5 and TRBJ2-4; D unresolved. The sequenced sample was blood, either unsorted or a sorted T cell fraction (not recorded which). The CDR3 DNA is TGTGCCAGCAGCTTTCCGACCGGTGGCCAACTAAACATTCAGTACTTC. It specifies CASSFPTGGQLNIQYF.